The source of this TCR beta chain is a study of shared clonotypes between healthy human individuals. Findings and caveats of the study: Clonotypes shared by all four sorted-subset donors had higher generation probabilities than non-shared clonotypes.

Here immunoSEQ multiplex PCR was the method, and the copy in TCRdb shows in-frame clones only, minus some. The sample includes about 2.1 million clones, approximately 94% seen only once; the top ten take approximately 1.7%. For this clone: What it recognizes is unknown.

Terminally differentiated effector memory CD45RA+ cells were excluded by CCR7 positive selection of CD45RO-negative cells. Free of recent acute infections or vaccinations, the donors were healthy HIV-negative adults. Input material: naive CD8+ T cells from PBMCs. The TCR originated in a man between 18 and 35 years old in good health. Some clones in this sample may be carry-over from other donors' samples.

CDR3 bases: TGTGCCAGCAGTTTCTCGACAGGGGGGGCCTACGAGCAGTACTTC. Translation gives CASSFSTGGAYEQYF. The chain combines TRBV6-5 with TRBJ2-7; 9 nucleotides agree with TRBD1. CDR3 size: 15 residues. J gave up 2 bases and V 4 bases, and 6 bases lay outside the gene matches. Germline CDR1 and CDR2: MNHEY and SVGAGI.